This T cell receptor beta chain emerged from a study of cytomegalovirus exposure and HLA in healthy donors (TCRdb year 2017). Background for the entire study: According to an earlier analysis of several hundred of the donors, 200 million or so T cells yielded approximately 120 million unique TCR beta sequences and about 280 Gb of sequence data. In a later genetic analysis, genome-wide SNP genotypes for about 60% of the 666 donors were used, and that subset was treated as a discovery cohort. Rather than using new phenotypic data, the later analysis identified candidate immune exposures from TCR beta sequences and from how often those sequences occurred across donors. The number of donors typed differed by locus, with 629-630 for A, B, C, DRB1 and DQB1, over 500 for DQA1, 606 for DPA1, and 450 to 480 for DPB1. In an earlier analysis of 587 of the donors, high-throughput TCR beta sequencing was used to judge whether each TCR beta V gene segment behaved as functional or pseudogenic. A separate validation cohort of some 130 different subjects was used in addition to the approximately 610-subject first cohort. The study combined high-throughput TCR immunosequencing, statistical association of individual TCRs with disease status, and machine learning to predict cytomegalovirus infection status. In a later analysis, previously published TCR beta repertoires from 500 to 750 donors were re-analyzed and high-resolution HLA genotyping was added so that TCR occurrence patterns could be studied. Class I and class II HLA loci were covered by the typing at four-digit resolution. Around 330 gigabases of sequencing data and around 80 million unique TCR sequences made up an early release that covered 500 to 700 HLA-typed donors. Among the roughly 430 genotyped donors, around 81% belonged to the genetic ancestry cluster associated with self-reported Caucasian donors. Every repertoire in the discovery cohort had been generated on one and the same sequencing platform. Among 398 genotyped donors of the cohort, an average of roughly 240,000 unique TCR beta nucleotide sequences were sequenced per donor, about a sixth of them non-productive. Using immunosequencing, the study profiled T cell repertoires from 550 to 750 subjects and related those repertoires to cytomegalovirus serostatus. Donor age, sex, ethnicity and CMV serostatus were collected together with the repertoire data. Roughly 5 DR-DQ haplotypes were handled as single units for association and clustering because linkage in the cohort was strong. The study aimed to test whether cataloging public T cell receptors could reveal signatures of past pathogen exposure.

General study outcomes and caveats: In a later analysis, 16,951 TCR beta sequences were associated with specific HLA alleles at a false discovery rate of 0.05. A later analysis found that most CMV-associated TCR beta chains appeared HLA-restricted, with HLA associations seemingly driven largely by CMV exposure. The study gave a list of about 150 TCR beta chains associated with cytomegalovirus. A later genetic analysis reported fewer N-insertions in productive TCRs among donors in an Asian-associated ancestry cluster than the roughly 670-donor mean. Correlated functional status among segregating V segments might be attributable to linkage disequilibrium, but an unknown experimental factor could not be ruled out. Some 16 rarely observed V segments, including chromosome 9 orphons, were excluded from the earlier analysis of approximately 500 of the donors because counts were too low. Several of the top co-occurrence clusters appeared to be linked to parvovirus B19, influenza, CMV and Epstein-Barr virus, according to a later analysis. Because HLA typing was unavailable for some donors at each locus, only the typed subset was used in association tests. In a later analysis, HLA-associated TCR beta chains were found to be more clonally expanded and to have lower generation probabilities than equally common non-associated chains. In a later analysis, TCR association rates were found to vary across HLA loci, with the most associated TCRs seen for DRB1 alleles and the fewest for HLA-C alleles. Some IMGT-functional V segments, including TRBV6-2 and TRBV6-3, could not be told apart with the 87-base-pair reads, so those segments were excluded. Most TCR sequences were seen in very few donors, while some public TCRs were found in many individuals. Immune exposure information for the cohort was limited to CMV serostatus. A few of the identified cytomegalovirus-associated TCR beta chains were confirmed in vitro to be specific for cytomegalovirus antigens. The classifier was reported to diagnose cytomegalovirus status with high specificity and sensitivity in both the original and validation cohorts. A further reported finding was that TCR beta sequences accurately predicted the HLA-A and HLA-B alleles for most subjects in the first cohort. In a later genetic analysis, a missense DCLRE1C variant was associated with V-gene and J-gene trimming of TCR beta chains, and the association was replicated in an independent cohort. The presence/absence analyses assumed that sequencing depth was roughly uniform across donors, and that assumption may not be true. According to the authors, the approach could potentially be generalized to other disease states and immunological phenotypes. Assigning TCR associations to individual alleles was difficult when HLA alleles, especially DR and DQ, strongly co-occurred. An earlier analysis of 450 to 750 of the donors showed that most TCR beta V segments appeared in productive rearrangements either about 87% or about 30% of the time, which broadly matched IMGT annotations. A group of highly shared sequence variants was considered likely to be a technical artifact of the sequencing pipeline. This cohort had only TCR beta chains sequenced, and the lack of alpha or paired-chain data limited which features could be detected.

According to the germline V gene (reference sequence), CDR1 reads LNHDA and CDR2 reads SQIVND. V lost 6 bases and J lost 2 bases; the stretch between them is 16 bases long. From cysteine to phenylalanine, the CDR3 is 15 amino acids long. This entry keeps only the CDR3 DNA: 45 bases, framed from base 1. The cohort consisted of 650 to 850 healthy bone marrow donors. At the time of sampling, every cohort member was nominally healthy, though immune exposures that went unrecorded were likely present. The donor was CMV seropositive and was included in the group of about 290 seropositive cohort members. A peripheral blood sample was provided by each donor, and peripheral blood mononuclear cells were used for TCR beta sequencing. Genomic DNA was extracted from the blood cell samples with the Qiagen DNeasy Blood Extraction Kit. This clone was found once. The clone's antigen remains unknown. The sample holds no much larger clone one base away, and base qualities are not on file.

The library was made by the immunoSEQ multiplex PCR assay. The multiplex PCR relied on a mix of 60 forward primers for TCR Vbeta segments and 13 reverse primers for TCR Jbeta segments. A multiplex PCR assay on genomic DNA amplified the CDR3 region of rearranged TCR beta genes. Amplified TCR beta libraries were sequenced as 87-base-pair reads on the Illumina HiSeq System. Per the source publication's procedure: A later analysis tallied 70 million to 100 million unique TCR beta chains across the approximately 670 repertoires, and around 10 million of those chains were shared by two or more donors. To remove PCR and sequencing errors, raw reads were error-corrected and collapsed into unique sequences using a nearest-neighbor algorithm that merged closely related sequences. V, D and J gene segments were assigned by aligning CDR3 sequences to IMGT reference sequences. For a sequence to be retained, at least a six-nucleotide match to both a V gene segment and a J gene segment was required. Rearrangements were classified as productive when the CDR3 lacked stop codons and remained in frame with V and J, and all other rearrangements were classified as non-productive. Following IMGT convention, CDR3 was defined as the stretch from the second conserved V-encoded cysteine up to the conserved J-encoded phenylalanine. The earlier analysis of about 560 of the donors excluded any sequence lacking an unambiguous match to a single V gene segment. An earlier analysis of several hundred of the donors called V segments functional above 56.7% productive rearrangements and segregating when the between-donor standard deviation exceeded 5%. A statistical classification framework was built for diagnosing cytomegalovirus status from the catalog of TCR beta chain sequences. V and J gene assignment, in a later analysis, came from comparing TCR nucleotide sequences with IMGT/GENE-DB human TR gene sequences. Using the TCRdist pipeline, a later analysis assigned CDR3 sequences along with most-parsimonious VDJ recombination scenarios. In a later analysis, each TCR beta chain was defined by its CDR3 amino acid sequence together with its V-gene family, and reads lacking a unique V-gene family were excluded. A later analysis removed 600 or so highly shared, low-generation-probability nucleotide sequences to deal with suspected cross-contamination and a sequencing artifact. In a later analysis, a clonal expansion index was calculated for each public chain from normalized within-repertoire ranks of inferred template counts. In a later analysis, generation probabilities were computed using a VDJ recombination model fitted to out-of-frame rearrangements, and the results were checked against IGoR. In a later analysis, hypergeometric tests were used to score TCR-TCR, TCR-HLA and TCR-CMV co-occurrence, with a repertoire-size bias correction applied to TCR pairs. To estimate false discovery rates, a later analysis permuted the HLA or CMV assignments 20 times. In a later analysis, co-occurring TCRs were grouped using DBSCAN, with TCRdist sequence similarity added in when clustering inside HLA-allele-positive subsets. For co-occurrence clustering, repertoires with fewer than 30,000 or more than 120,000 public chains were excluded, along with five repertoires with anomalous nucleotide sharing. TCRdb retrieved this table from immuneACCESS and kept in-frame rearrangements only. Not all clones are present; in checked studies, unresolved V genes account for under half, and no reason is known for the remainder. V and J calls and clone size are those listed in that table; D and trimming were worked out from the DNA. The sample profile shows about 160,000 clones; around 80% of them were found once. 7% of the sample is in the top ten clones.

This clonotype was sampled from a woman in her thirties or forties in good health and CMV-seropositive. What was sequenced was PBMCs. This sequence uses TRBV19 and TRBJ1-2; the D gene cannot be named for sure. The CDR3 in this case is CASRSSVMANYGYTF. The nucleotide sequence is given as TGTGCCAGTAGATCAAGCGTAATGGCCAACTATGGCTACACCTTC.